This T cell receptor (beta chain) was documented in a study of regulatory T cells in long-lasting Graves disease. Study-wide points: Preferential use of TRBV28, TRBJ1-2 and TRBJ2-5 was seen in persistent disease.

Time point specified: newly diagnosed GD, antithyroid drugs for less than 3 months. RNA from PBMCs was the source of the TCR library. The length of the CDR3 is 14 residues. V lost 0 bases to trimming and J lost 5 bases, with 11 bases between them. Per germline, CDR1 KGHSH and CDR2 LQKENI. Concerning this clonotype: Its antigen is as yet unknown.

Construction of TCR beta libraries relied on iRepertoire HTBI primers and on Arm-PCR targeting CDR3 regions. TCRdb analysed the multiplex PCR reads with MiXCR anew, one entry per CDR3 protein. In the table there are hundreds of thousands of distinct CDR3 sequences, less than 20% of which are singletons. These same records also appear under a second study, on T cells in Graves' hyperthyroidism and ophthalmopathy.

The clonotype originates from a young woman with Graves disease. The sequences come from peripheral blood mononuclear cells (PBMCs), collected at new diagnosis, from a patient treated with antithyroid drugs. The genes are TRBV18 and TRBJ2-7; possibly TRBD2 for D (5 bases). The CDR3 protein is CASSPPSMRDEQYF. The CDR3 DNA reads TGTGCCAGCTCACCACCCTCAATGAGGGACGAGCAGTACTTC.